One and the same sample provided the 26 T cell receptor beta chains below, sequenced in a study of blood T cell repertoires in COVID-19. Some clones are missing from TCRdb's copy, which holds only in-frame ones; the method was immunoSEQ multiplex PCR. The sample holds under 550,000 clones, 80% to 90% seen once. The specimen sequenced was peripheral blood. These receptors originate from a man aged 18 to 35 with COVID-19, enrolled during active disease.

This chain links TRBV27 with TRBJ2-4, with TRBD2 matching 7 bases. Unmatched junction bases numbered 6, after V lost 7 bases and J lost 9 bases. The CDR3 runs 12 residues. Germline V gene data show CDR1 as MNHEY and CDR2 as SMNVEV (reference sequence). The CDR3 bases are TGTGCCAGCATAGGACTAGATACCATTCAGTACTTC. Its translation is CASIGLDTIQYF.

This clone was observed a handful of times. The gene calls are TRBV10-1 and TRBJ2-2; 11 bases map to TRBD2. The CDR3 spans 18 residues. The V and J ends lost 3 bases and 0 bases, in that order; junction bases with no gene match: 6. Germline CDR1 WNHNN, CDR2 SYGVQD (reference sequence). The CDR3 loop is CASSDVVAGGSNTGELFF. The CDR3 DNA follows: TGCGCCAGCAGTGATGTAGTAGCGGGAGGGTCGAACACCGGGGAGCTGTTTTTT.

With regard to this clone: The same CDR3 can be traced to other DNA sequences in this sample. J is TRBJ2-1 and V is TRBV7-9, with 9 bases fitting TRBD2. This CDR3 region has 13 residues. V shed 3 bases, J shed 8 bases, and the junction held 2 bases outside the gene matches. CDR1 is SEHNR and CDR2 is FQNEAQ in the germline V gene (reference sequence). The CDR3 nucleotides read TGTGCCAGCAGCTTGGGACTAGCTGATGAGCAGTTCTTC. This encodes CASSLGLADEQFF.

This chain uses TRBV5-1 with TRBJ2-7; the D gene is possibly TRBD2 (6 bases). The germline gives CDR1 SGHRS, CDR2 YFSETQ. The CDR3 loop spans 14 amino acids. V lost 4 bases and J lost 7, with 18 bases in between. The CDR3: CASSRGTELGEQYF. The CDR3, as DNA: TGCGCCAGCAGCCGGGGGACGGAACTGGGGGAGCAGTACTTC.

This chain joins TRBV15 and TRBJ2-3, with a tentative D call TRBD2 (6 bases). Per germline, CDR1 LNHNV and CDR2 YYDKDF (reference sequence). CDR3 length equals 15 residues. Trimming left V 8 bases short and J 4 bases short, with 19 bases between. CDR3 nucleotide sequence: TGTGCCACCCTCCCGAGCGGGTCGGATTCAGATACGCAGTATTTT. This codes for CATLPSGSDSDTQYF.

The chain joins TRBV4-2 to TRBJ1-5; no firm D call. Germline-derived CDR1 and CDR2 are LGHNA and YNFKEQ. This CDR3 has 15 amino acids. V lost 1 base to trimming and J lost 2 bases, with 9 bases between them. For the CDR3, the DNA is TGTGCCAGCAGCCAAGGTGACACACGCAATCAGCCCCAGCATTTT. It yields the protein CASSQGDTRNQPQHF.

This sequence joins TRBV11-2 and TRBJ2-1; no clear D. CDR1 and CDR2 from the germline V gene are SGHAT and FQNNGV. The CDR3 loop spans 13 amino acids. Trimming shortened V by 1 base and J by 4 bases, and 5 bases separated the two germline ends. The CDR3 loop reads CASSLVPYNEQFF. As DNA, the CDR3 is TGTGCCAGCAGCTTAGTCCCTTACAATGAGCAGTTCTTC.

J is TRBJ1-1 and V is TRBV7-9; 8 bases are shared with TRBD1. V shed 5 bases and J 0 bases; nucleotides not matched to a gene: 5. CDR3 length: 15 amino acids. CDR1 and CDR2 from the germline V gene are SEHNR and FQNEAQ (reference sequence). The CDR3 coding sequence is TGTGCCAGCAGCCATAGGACAGGGATGAACACTGAAGCTTTCTTT. It translates to CASSHRTGMNTEAFF.

The chain employs TRBV19 and TRBJ1-3; D is unclear. CDR3 length: 11 amino acids. V was clipped by 7 bases and J by 4 bases, with 5 bases between them. In germline, CDR1 is LNHDA, CDR2 SQIVND (reference sequence). The CDR3 DNA is TGTGCCAGTACTGTGGGAAACACCATATATTTT. Protein: CASTVGNTIYF.

The gene calls are TRBV10-2 and TRBJ2-5; D uncertain. Trimming removed 4 bases from V and 5 bases from J, with 23 bases in between. CDR1 and CDR2 from the germline V gene are WSHSY and SAAADI. This CDR3 comprises 17 residues. Here the CDR3 DNA reads TGCGCCAGCAGTGCCCGGGTTTTGACGGCTGGCGAGGAGACCCAGTACTTC. The encoded protein is CASSARVLTAGEETQYF.

V usage is TRBV10-3 and J usage is TRBJ2-5, with 7 bases identical to TRBD1. Germline assignment: CDR1 ENHRY and CDR2 SYGVKD. The CDR3 consists of 13 residues. V shed 8 bases, J shed 6 bases, and the junction held 9 bases outside the gene matches. CDR3 bases: TGTGCCATCCTGCTAGGGGGCGCGAAGACCCAGTACTTC. As protein: CAILLGGAKTQYF.

The chain carries TRBV3-1 (or the pseudogene TRBV3-2) and TRBJ2-1; no firm D call. Germline loops: CDR1 LGHDT, CDR2 YNNKEL (reference sequence). The CDR3 contains 13 residues. The V end lost 4 bases, the J end lost 6 bases, and 10 bases lay between the germline ends. Here the CDR3 DNA reads TGTGCCAGCAGCCCCCCGGGTTTCAATGAGCAGTTCTTC. This codes for CASSPPGFNEQFF.

The chain has TRBV28 and TRBJ2-5; TRBD2 might be the D (6 bases). Germline CDR1 is MDHEN and CDR2 is SYDVKM. The V gene lost 5 bases and the J gene lost 3 bases, with 22 bases spanning the gap. CDR3 length: 17 amino acids. The CDR3 spells CASSPGGAGSGEETQYF. In DNA form, the CDR3 reads TGTGCCAGCAGTCCCGGAGGAGCGGGCTCTGGAGAAGAGACCCAGTACTTC.

This chain connects TRBV7-2 to TRBJ2-3, with 7 bases lining up with TRBD2. The V segment lost 1 base and the J segment 6 bases; nucleotides outside the gene matches: 7. This CDR3 is built from 15 residues. Germline V gene data show CDR1 as SGHTA and CDR2 as FQGNSA. The CDR3 here is CASSLGGGTPDTQYF. DNA for the CDR3: TGTGCCAGCAGCTTAGGGGGGGGGACCCCTGATACGCAGTATTTT.

The V call is TRBV21-1, the J call TRBJ2-3; the table's D call of TRBD2 was not tested on the DNA. TRBV21-1 is an annotated pseudogene. The length of the CDR3 is 16 residues. DNA of the CDR3: TGTGCCAGCAGCCCTCGTCCGGGACTAGCAACAGATACGCAGTATTTT. Translation: CASSPRPGLATDTQYF.

This clone was seen a few times. The chain carries TRBV19 and TRBJ2-1, with a tentative D call TRBD2 (7 bases). The CDR3 sequence is 18 residues long. V lost 6 bases and J lost 0, with 21 bases in between. The germline V gene has CDR1 LNHDA and CDR2 SQIVND (reference sequence). CDR3 sequence reads: CASRDRWGGLASYNEQFF. The CDR3 DNA is TGTGCCAGTAGGGACAGATGGGGGGGACTCGCCTCCTACAATGAGCAGTTCTTC.

Note on this clone: A clone one base away is much larger, so this may be a read error. The J gene is TRBJ2-2, the V gene TRBV2, with TRBD1 as a possible D gene (6 bases). The V gene's germline CDR1 is SNHLY and CDR2 FYNNEI. The CDR3 length is 14 residues. V lost 1 base and J 4 bases, leaving 7 bases between the germline ends. CDR3 sequence reads: CASSEVGGTGELFF. The CDR3 nucleotides are TGTGCCAGCAGTGAAGTAGGGGGCACCGGGGAGCTGTTTTTT.

The genes are TRBV19 and TRBJ2-3, with 13 bases identical to TRBD2. Trimming cost V 1 base and J 1 base; bases outside gene matches: 5. The germline V gene has CDR1 LNHDA and CDR2 SQIVND (reference sequence). There are 18 residues in the CDR3. The CDR3 spells CASSIALAGGRRTDTQYF. CDR3 bases: TGTGCCAGTAGTATAGCACTAGCGGGGGGGCGTCGCACAGATACGCAGTATTTT.

This rearrangement joins TRBV11-3 to TRBJ2-1, with 9 bases that match TRBD1. CDR1 and CDR2 (germline): SGHNT, YENEEA. The CDR3 is 15 amino acids. The V segment lost 4 bases and the J segment 7 bases; nucleotides outside the gene matches: 8. CDR3 sequence reads: CASSSQPGQGNEQFF. In DNA, the CDR3 is TGTGCCAGCAGCTCCCAGCCGGGACAGGGAAATGAGCAGTTCTTC.

The rearrangement links TRBV6-6 to TRBJ1-5; 10 bases map to TRBD1. The V gene's germline CDR1 is MNHNY and CDR2 SVGAGI (reference sequence). The CDR3 contains 15 residues. The V gene end was trimmed by 6 bases and the J gene end by 5 bases; junction bases not matched to a gene: 7. The CDR3 protein is CASRGSDRGHQPQHF. CDR3 nucleotides: TGTGCCAGCAGGGGCTCAGACAGGGGGCATCAGCCCCAGCATTTT.

The chain is built from TRBV7-3 and TRBJ2-1; TRBD2 agrees at 16 bases. In germline, CDR1 is SGHTA, CDR2 FQGTGA. The trim removed 2 bases at V and 9 bases at J, leaving 4 bases unmatched. The CDR3 covers 16 residues. The CDR3 spells CASSLEGLAGGTEQFF. CDR3 bases: TGTGCCAGCAGCTTAGAGGGACTAGCGGGAGGGACTGAGCAGTTCTTC.

This sequence joins TRBV30 and TRBJ2-3; weak D call: TRBD2 (6 bases). The CDR3 length is 15 residues. V was trimmed by 0 bases and J by 0 bases, leaving 10 bases between them. CDR1 GTSNPN and CDR2 SVGIG come from the germline V gene (reference sequence). The CDR3 is CAWSVTGASTDTQYF. CDR3 coding DNA: TGTGCCTGGAGTGTAACGGGAGCTAGCACAGATACGCAGTATTTT.

This clone has more than one count but fewer than ten. The gene calls are TRBV5-6 and TRBJ2-1; D is perhaps TRBD2 (5 bases). V was clipped by 4 bases and J by 9 bases, with 11 bases between them. Germline lookup yields CDR1 SGHDT and CDR2 YYEEEE. The CDR3 loop spans 12 amino acids. CDR3 bases: TGTGCCAGCAGCCCGGGGTCCCCTGAGCAGTTCTTC. Translated: CASSPGSPEQFF.

This clone has just a few counts. The chain joins TRBV27 to TRBJ1-2; TRBD1 aligns across 9 bases. The CDR3 loop spans 14 amino acids. Per germline, CDR1 MNHEY and CDR2 SMNVEV (reference sequence). The J segment lost 5 bases and the V segment lost 8 bases, leaving 9 bases of the junction unmatched. CDR3 residues: CASPFGTGIYGYTF. CDR3 DNA: TGTGCCAGCCCCTTCGGGACAGGGATTTATGGCTACACCTTC.

The chain links TRBV7-9 to TRBJ2-7; D remains unclear. V was shortened by 7 bases and J by 5 bases, with 15 bases between the two germline ends. This CDR3 comprises 13 residues. Germline V CDR1 and CDR2: SEHNR, FQNEAQ (reference sequence). The CDR3: CASNEADGHEQYF. The CDR3, as DNA: TGTGCCAGCAACGAAGCCGATGGCCACGAGCAGTACTTC.

The chain uses TRBV13 and TRBJ2-7; weak D call: TRBD1 (6 bases). Germline assignment: CDR1 PRHDT and CDR2 FYEKMQ (reference sequence). Trimming removed 5 bases at V and 6 bases at J, with 14 bases between. The CDR3 extends over 13 amino acids. CDR3 nucleotides: TGTGCCAGCAGCATGAGACAGGTTGGCGAGCAGTACTTC. Its translation: CASSMRQVGEQYF.